This T cell receptor (beta chain) was found in a study of blood T cell repertoires in COVID-19. For the study at large: The study drew acute and convalescent COVID-19 samples from the United States, Italy and Spain. Sample material is recorded as cDNA or gDNA derived from T cells, B-cell-depleted T cells, or PBMCs.

Authors' data handling: Cell counts per sample came from amplifying reference gene primers. Clones were read by immunoSEQ multiplex PCR, and TCRdb kept only the in-frame ones, dropping some. The V and J calls and clone size come from that table; D and trimming were worked out from the DNA. The sample consists of roughly 280,000 clones, more than 80% of them appearing once. This CDR3 spans 15 amino acids. Germline CDR1 reads MDHEN; CDR2 reads SYDVKM. Losses at the gene ends were 7 bases for V and 4 bases for J; bases not matched to a gene: 9. The genes are TRBV28 and TRBJ2-7, with 11 bases fitting TRBD2. The source material was PBMCs or T cells enriched from blood (not recorded which). This TCR was sampled from a woman younger than 45 with acute COVID-19. CDR3 sequence reads: CASMEPGLAEYEQYF. In DNA, the CDR3 is TGTGCCAGCATGGAACCGGGACTAGCGGAGTACGAGCAGTACTTC.